The 22 T cell receptor beta chains below come from one sample, sequenced in a study of blood T cell repertoires in COVID-19. Clones were sequenced by immunoSEQ multiplex PCR, and TCRdb holds only the in-frame ones, with some missing. Here the sample spans approximately 270,000 clones, 85% to 90% being singletons. The sample was PBMCs or T cells enriched from blood (not recorded which). The receptors were sampled from a woman in her twenties or thirties with acute COVID-19.

The rearrangement links TRBV27 to TRBJ2-7, with 9 positions matching TRBD1. The germline CDR1 and CDR2 sequences are MNHEY and SMNVEV (reference sequence). The CDR3 extends over 15 amino acids. V was pared by 2 bases and J by 3 bases, with 5 bases of the junction left unmatched. CDR3 amino acids: CASSLTGGEFYEQYF. Written as DNA, the CDR3 is TGTGCCAGCAGTTTAACAGGGGGCGAATTCTACGAGCAGTACTTC.

As regards this clone: The sample contains more than one DNA sequence encoding this CDR3. The chain uses TRBV27 and TRBJ2-1, with TRBD2 matching over 11 bases. Germline V gene sequence: CDR1 MNHEY, CDR2 SMNVEV (reference sequence). V lost 5 bases and J lost 4; bases outside the gene matches: 4. The CDR3 length is 15 residues. The CDR3 is CASSPGTSGYNEQFF. The CDR3 nucleotides are TGTGCCAGCAGTCCCGGGACTAGCGGATACAATGAGCAGTTCTTC.

This rearrangement joins TRBV28 to TRBJ2-7; TRBD2 matches at 10 bases. This CDR3 has 14 amino acids. V dropped 5 bases and J dropped 2; count of bases not matched to a gene: 3. CDR1 MDHEN and CDR2 SYDVKM come from the germline V gene. This CDR3 is CASSRTSGAYEQYF. CDR3 bases: TGTGCCAGCAGTAGGACTAGCGGAGCCTACGAGCAGTACTTC.

The chain joins TRBV7-2 to TRBJ2-7, with D possibly TRBD2 on 5 matching bases. The length of the CDR3 is 17 residues. The V gene lost 0 bases and the J gene lost 0 bases, with 15 bases spanning the gap. CDR1 is SGHTA and CDR2 is FQGNSA in the germline V gene. CDR3 in amino acids: CASSLAPPVGSSYEQYF. DNA of the CDR3: TGTGCCAGCAGCTTAGCTCCTCCTGTGGGGAGCTCCTACGAGCAGTACTTC.

This sequence joins TRBV7-6 and TRBJ2-7, with TRBD2 matching 9 bases. Germline lookup yields CDR1 SGHVS and CDR2 FNYEAQ. The trim removed 3 bases at V and 5 bases at J, leaving 5 bases unmatched. The CDR3 length is 14 residues. The CDR3 here is CASSFSGSTDEQYF. DNA of the CDR3: TGTGCCAGCAGCTTTAGCGGGAGTACCGACGAGCAGTACTTC.

The sample holds one count of this clone. The genes are TRBV28 and TRBJ2-7, with 9 positions matching TRBD1. J was trimmed by 2 bases and V by 6 bases; bases with no gene match: 8. Germline-derived CDR1 and CDR2 are MDHEN and SYDVKM. The CDR3 is made up of 15 amino acids. CDR3 region: CASRSTGGFPYEQYF. For the CDR3, the DNA is TGTGCCAGCAGATCGACAGGGGGATTCCCCTACGAGCAGTACTTC.

Only one count was recorded for this clone. The chain combines TRBV12-3 or TRBV12-4 with TRBJ1-5; D call uncertain. V dropped 4 bases and J dropped 11 bases, with 9 bases sitting between them. This CDR3 spans 11 amino acids. CDR3 loop: CASSSRRAQHF. The CDR3 nucleotides are TGTGCCAGCAGTTCCCGACGGGCCCAGCATTTT.

This chain uses TRBV18 with TRBJ2-4; 10 bases line up with TRBD1. The germline V gene has CDR1 KGHSH and CDR2 LQKENI. This CDR3 region has 14 residues. V dropped 4 bases and J dropped 9; count of bases not matched to a gene: 6. CDR3 region: CASSQTGGEVIQYF. The CDR3 DNA reads as TGTGCCAGCTCACAGACAGGGGGCGAGGTCATTCAGTACTTC.

This clone occurred a few times. The chain recombines TRBV19 with TRBJ2-7; a possible D gene is TRBD1 (6 bases). V lost 2 bases to trimming and J lost 2 bases, with 13 bases between them. The CDR3 covers 15 residues. Germline V gene data show CDR1 as LNHDA and CDR2 as SQIVND (reference sequence). The CDR3 region is CASSIQGSVAYEQYF. The CDR3 DNA is TGTGCCAGTAGTATACAGGGGAGTGTGGCCTACGAGCAGTACTTC. The complete variable domain, with remaining parts taken from reference TRBV19 and TRBJ2-7, reads DGGITQSPKYLFRKEGQNVTLSCEQNLNHDAMYWYRQDPGQGLRLIYYSQIVNDFQKGDIAEGYSVSREKKESFPLTVTSAQKNPTAFYLCASSIQGSVAYEQYFGPGTRLTVT.

This clone was detected only once. This sequence joins TRBV27 and TRBJ2-3; 10 bases agree with TRBD2. CDR3 length equals 15 residues. V lost 5 bases to trimming and J lost 4 bases; unmatched junction nucleotides: 6. Germline V gene sequence: CDR1 MNHEY, CDR2 SMNVEV (reference sequence). The CDR3 loop reads CASSDLAGVPDTQYF. CDR3 nucleotide sequence: TGTGCCAGCAGTGACCTAGCGGGAGTCCCAGATACGCAGTATTTT.

V usage is TRBV6-1 and J usage is TRBJ2-5; D may be TRBD2 (5 bases). This CDR3 spans 16 amino acids. V was shortened by 2 bases and J by 0 bases, with 13 bases between the two germline ends. The germline CDR1 and CDR2 sequences are MNHNS and SASEGT. The CDR3 DNA reads as TGTGCCAGCAGTGAACGGGCAGGCGGGTACCAAGAGACCCAGTACTTC. Translated: CASSERAGGYQETQYF.

The J gene is TRBJ1-5, the V gene TRBV2; possible D gene TRBD1, 6 bases. This CDR3 region has 14 residues. Looked up from germline, CDR1 is SNHLY and CDR2 is FYNNEI. Trimming removed 4 bases from V and 7 bases from J, with 14 bases in between. The CDR3 reads CASSGIGGRQPQHF. As DNA, the CDR3 is TGTGCCAGCAGTGGTATTGGGGGCAGGCAGCCCCAGCATTTT.

This chain joins TRBV7-9 and TRBJ1-4; 9 nucleotides agree with TRBD1. The CDR3 totals 15 residues. V was pared by 5 bases and J by 8 bases, with 9 bases of the junction left unmatched. The germline gives CDR1 SEHNR, CDR2 FQNEAQ (reference sequence). The CDR3 reads CASSPPDRGGEKLFF. The CDR3 nucleotides read TGTGCCAGCAGCCCGCCGGACAGGGGAGGGGAAAAACTGTTTTTT.

This chain uses TRBV25-1 with TRBJ2-1, with 8 nucleotides matching TRBD2. Germline lookup yields CDR1 MGHDK and CDR2 SYGVNS. V shed 5 bases and J 12 bases; nucleotides not matched to a gene: 12. The CDR3 loop spans 14 amino acids. CDR3 nucleotide sequence: TGTGCCAGCAGTTTCCCTAGCGGGTTCGGGGTGCAGTTCTTC. It yields the protein CASSFPSGFGVQFF.

The genes are TRBV5-1 and TRBJ1-3; 8 nucleotides match TRBD1. This CDR3 comprises 18 residues. V lost 4 bases to trimming and J lost 0 bases; unmatched junction nucleotides: 12. Looked up from germline, CDR1 is SGHRS and CDR2 is YFSETQ. CDR3 sequence: CASSPTPGQDSSGNTIYF. DNA of the CDR3: TGCGCCAGCAGCCCGACGCCGGGACAGGACTCCTCTGGAAACACCATATATTTT.

The J gene is TRBJ2-7, the V gene TRBV5-1; 12 bases match TRBD2. Per the germline V gene, CDR1 is SGHRS and CDR2 is YFSETQ. The trim removed 6 bases at V and 5 bases at J, leaving 12 bases unmatched. There are 16 residues in the CDR3. CDR3 in amino acids: CASKRRLAGVGHEQYF. CDR3 nucleotides: TGCGCCAGCAAGCGGAGACTAGCGGGAGTCGGGCACGAGCAGTACTTC.

The V call is TRBV5-3, the J call TRBJ2-1; 13 bases are a match to TRBD2. TRBV5-3 is filed as an ORF, its function uncertain. Trimming cost V 2 bases and J 9 bases; bases outside gene matches: 20. There are 20 residues in the CDR3. CDR3 amino acids: CARSFSGRLAGGNGGGEQFF. CDR3 nucleotide sequence: TGTGCCAGAAGCTTCTCAGGAAGACTAGCGGGAGGAAACGGAGGGGGTGAGCAGTTCTTC.

The CDR3 reads CASSLGDRGISYEKLFF. The CDR3 DNA reads as TGTGCCAGCAGTTTGGGGGACAGGGGCATCTCCTATGAAAAACTGTTTTTT. The chain carries TRBV28 and TRBJ1-4, with 10 bases aligning to TRBD1. Germline CDR1 MDHEN, CDR2 SYDVKM. CDR3 length: 17 amino acids. The ends lost 3 bases at V and 6 bases at J; junction bases unmatched: 10.

The V and J genes are TRBV14 and TRBJ1-1; D is perhaps TRBD1 (5 bases). The CDR3 length is 12 residues. V lost 4 bases and J 10 bases, leaving 13 bases between the germline ends. Germline CDR1 and CDR2: SGHDN and FVKESK. The CDR3 nucleotides are TGTGCCAGCAGCCCTGGGGGGGTGACAGCTTTCTTT. Amino acids: CASSPGGVTAFF. The whole variable domain, remainder taken from reference TRBV14 and TRBJ1-1, is EAGVTQFPSHSVIEKGQTVTLRCDPISGHDNLYWYRRVMGKEIKFLLHFVKESKQDESGMPNNRFLAERTGGTYSTLKVQPAELEDSGVYFCASSPGGVTAFFGQGTRLTVV.

The V gene is TRBV11-3, the J gene TRBJ2-1, with D possibly matching TRBD2 (6 bases). Trimming shortened V by 1 base and J by 3 bases, and 10 bases separated the two germline ends. Germline CDR1 is SGHNT and CDR2 is YENEEA. CDR3 size: 15 residues. In nucleotides, the CDR3 is TGTGCCAGCAGCTTAGCGGGAGTGATCTACAATGAGCAGTTCTTC. As protein: CASSLAGVIYNEQFF.

The rearrangement joins TRBV27 to TRBJ2-2, with 7 bases fitting TRBD1. The CDR3 is 15 amino acids. V lost 7 bases to trimming and J lost 2 bases; unmatched junction nucleotides: 7. Per the germline V gene, CDR1 is MNHEY and CDR2 is SMNVEV (reference sequence). Here the CDR3 reads CASTNRGVNTGELFF. In DNA, the CDR3 is TGTGCCAGCACCAACAGGGGAGTAAACACCGGGGAGCTGTTTTTT.

The chain employs TRBV3-1 (or the pseudogene TRBV3-2) and TRBJ2-7, with 10 bases fitting TRBD1. This CDR3 comprises 15 residues. The germline V gene has CDR1 LGHDT and CDR2 YNNKEL (reference sequence). With 5 bases clipped from V and 4 bases from J, the junction kept 8 bases outside the gene matches. The CDR3 sequence: CASSTGTGVGYEQYF. The DNA for the CDR3 is TGTGCCAGCAGCACCGGGACAGGGGTTGGATACGAGCAGTACTTC.